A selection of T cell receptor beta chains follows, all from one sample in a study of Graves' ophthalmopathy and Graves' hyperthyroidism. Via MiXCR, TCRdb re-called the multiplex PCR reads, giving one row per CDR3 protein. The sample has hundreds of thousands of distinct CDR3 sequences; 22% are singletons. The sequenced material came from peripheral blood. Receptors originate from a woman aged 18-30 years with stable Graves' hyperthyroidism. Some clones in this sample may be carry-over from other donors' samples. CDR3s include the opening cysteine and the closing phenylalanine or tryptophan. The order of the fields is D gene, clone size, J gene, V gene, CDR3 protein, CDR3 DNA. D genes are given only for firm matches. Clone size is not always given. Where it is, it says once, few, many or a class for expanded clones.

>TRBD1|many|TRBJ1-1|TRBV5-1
CASSLNIQGFEAFF
TGCGCCAGCAGCCTCAATATACAGGGGTTTGAAGCTTTCTTT
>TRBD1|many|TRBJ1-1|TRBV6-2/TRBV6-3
CASSSAGGFTEAFF
TGTGCCAGCAGTTCGGCAGGGGGCTTCACTGAAGCTTTCTTT
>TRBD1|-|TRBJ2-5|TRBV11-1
CASSSDRAGKTQYF
TGTGCCAGCAGCTCGGACAGGGCCGGGAAGACCCAGTACTTC
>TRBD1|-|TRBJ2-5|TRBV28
CASGTGDGETQYF
TGTGCCAGCGGGACAGGGGATGGAGAGACCCAGTACTTC
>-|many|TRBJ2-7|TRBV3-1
CASSRTGSDEQYF
TGTGCCAGCAGCCGCACAGGAAGCGACGAGCAGTACTTC
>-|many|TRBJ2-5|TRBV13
CASSTEGLGETQYF
TGTGCCAGCAGCACAGAGGGGCTAGGGGAGACCCAGTACTTC
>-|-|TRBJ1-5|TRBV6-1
CASSEGNGLNQPQHF
TGTGCCAGCAGTGAAGGAAACGGCCTCAATCAGCCCCAGCATTTT
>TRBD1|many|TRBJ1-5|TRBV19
CASRRGQEVNQPQHF
TGTGCCAGTAGACGGGGACAGGAGGTCAATCAGCCCCAGCATTTT
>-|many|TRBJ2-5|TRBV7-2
CASSLLLSLETQYF
TGTGCCAGCAGCTTACTGCTGTCTCTAGAGACCCAGTACTTC
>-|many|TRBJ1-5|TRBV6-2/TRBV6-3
CASSSLSRTMYSNQPQHF
TGTGCCAGCAGTTCGCTGTCCCGAACCATGTATAGCAATCAGCCCCAGCATTTT
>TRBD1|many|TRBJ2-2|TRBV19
CASSTGQGGAGELFF
TGTGCCAGTAGTACGGGACAGGGAGGGGCCGGGGAGCTGTTTTTT
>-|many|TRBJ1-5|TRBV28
CASSLMKGQPQHF
TGTGCCAGCAGTTTAATGAAGGGTCAGCCCCAGCATTTT
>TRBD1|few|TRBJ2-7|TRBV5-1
CASSQRTGPSSYEQYF
TGCGCCAGCAGCCAAAGGACAGGACCCAGCTCCTACGAGCAGTACTTC
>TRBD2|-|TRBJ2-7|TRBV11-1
CASSASTGTSGGAFNEQYF
TGTGCCAGCAGCGCATCGACCGGGACTAGCGGGGGGGCCTTCAACGAGCAGTACTTC
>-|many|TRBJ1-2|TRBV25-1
CASSEVGAKGYGYTF
TGTGCCAGCAGTGAAGTGGGGGCCAAGGGCTATGGCTACACCTTC
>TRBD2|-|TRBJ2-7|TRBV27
CASSPGLSSYEQYF
TGTGCCAGCAGTCCGGGACTAAGTAGCTACGAGCAGTACTTC
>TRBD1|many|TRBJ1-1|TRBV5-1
CASSLGRGPTEAFF
TGTGCCAGCAGTTTAGGCAGGGGGCCCACTGAAGCTTTCTTT
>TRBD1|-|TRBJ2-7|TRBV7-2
CASSLTRQGQYF
TGTGCCAGCAGCTTAACAAGACAGGGCCAGTACTTC
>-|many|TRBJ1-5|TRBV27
CASSSLSKVGNQPQHF
TGTGCCAGCAGTTCCCTCTCTAAAGTGGGAAATCAGCCCCAGCATTTT
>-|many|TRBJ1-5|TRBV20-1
CSARRVGAQPQHF
TGCAGTGCCCGCAGGGTAGGTGCTCAGCCCCAGCATTTT
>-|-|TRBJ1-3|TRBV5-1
CASSVDGGSSTIYF
TGCGCCAGCAGCGTGGACGGCGGCTCGAGCACCATATATTTT
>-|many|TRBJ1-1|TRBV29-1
CSVHTPPNTEAFF
TGCAGCGTCCATACACCACCGAACACTGAAGCTTTCTTT
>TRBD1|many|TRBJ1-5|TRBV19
CASSKDRGRDQPQHF
TGTGCCAGTAGTAAAGACAGGGGGCGCGATCAGCCCCAGCATTTT
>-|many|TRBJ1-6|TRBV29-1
CSVAQGGHSPLHF
TGCAGCGTTGCGCAGGGTGGGCATTCACCCCTCCACTTT
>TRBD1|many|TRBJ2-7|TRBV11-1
CASSLPGQGSSYEQYF
TGTGCCAGCAGCTTACCGGGACAGGGGAGCTCCTACGAGCAGTACTTC
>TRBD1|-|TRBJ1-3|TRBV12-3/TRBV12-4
CASSLPHRGTGNTIYF
TGTGCCAGCAGTTTACCGCACAGGGGAACTGGAAACACCATATATTTT
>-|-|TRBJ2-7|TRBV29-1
CSVLHLGLAYEQYF
TGCAGCGTCCTGCATTTGGGACTTGCCTACGAGCAGTACTTC
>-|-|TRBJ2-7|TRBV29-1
CSVETRGYEQYF
TGCAGCGTTGAGACTAGGGGGTACGAGCAGTACTTC
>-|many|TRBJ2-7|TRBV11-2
CASSLVLGRHLSYEQYF
TGTGCCAGCAGCTTAGTATTGGGACGCCATCTTTCCTACGAGCAGTACTTC
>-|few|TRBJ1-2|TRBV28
CASRNEIRSYGYTF
TGTGCCAGCAGGAACGAGATAAGGTCCTATGGCTACACCTTC
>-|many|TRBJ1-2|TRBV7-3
CASTQGYRGYTF
TGTGCCAGCACCCAGGGGTACCGGGGCTACACCTTC
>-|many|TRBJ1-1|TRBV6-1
CASSQLRGVNTEAFF
TGTGCCAGCAGTCAACTCAGGGGAGTGAACACTGAAGCTTTCTTT
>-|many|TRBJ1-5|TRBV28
CASSFEGWNQPQHF
TGTGCCAGCAGTTTCGAGGGTTGGAATCAGCCCCAGCATTTT
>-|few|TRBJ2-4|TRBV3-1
CASSQARQAIKNIQYF
TGTGCCAGCAGCCAAGCGCGGCAGGCCATCAAAAACATTCAGTACTTC
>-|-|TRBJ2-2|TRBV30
CAWRAGPGLTGELFF
TGTGCCTGGAGGGCAGGGCCCGGGTTAACCGGGGAGCTGTTTTTT
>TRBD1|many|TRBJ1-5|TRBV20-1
CSARTDRLGQPQHF
TGCAGTGCTAGGACGGACAGGCTCGGTCAGCCCCAGCATTTT
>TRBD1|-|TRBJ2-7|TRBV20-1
CSAEGSGQVGSYEQYF
TGCAGTGCTGAGGGCTCTGGACAGGTAGGCTCCTACGAGCAGTACTTC
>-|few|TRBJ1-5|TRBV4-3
CASSQDVGLSNQPQHF
TGCGCCAGCAGCCAAGATGTGGGGCTGAGCAATCAGCCCCAGCATTTT
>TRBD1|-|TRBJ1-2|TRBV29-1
CSLEGADYGYTF
TGCAGCTTAGAGGGGGCGGATTATGGCTACACCTTC
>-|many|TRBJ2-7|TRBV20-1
CSARGQGIGEQYF
TGCAGTGCAAGAGGACAAGGGATTGGCGAGCAGTACTTC
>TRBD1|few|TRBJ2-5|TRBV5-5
CASSRTGGFRETQYF
TGTGCCAGCAGCAGGACAGGGGGTTTCCGAGAGACCCAGTACTTC
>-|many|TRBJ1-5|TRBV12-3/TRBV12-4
CASSPGPRLQPQHF
TGTGCCAGCAGCCCGGGACCTCGCCTCCAGCCCCAGCATTTT
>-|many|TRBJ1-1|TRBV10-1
CASSPRTDGNTEAFF
TGCGCCAGCAGCCCTAGGACGGACGGGAACACTGAAGCTTTCTTT
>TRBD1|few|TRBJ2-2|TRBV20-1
CSARGGTGGESNTGELFF
TGCAGTGCTAGAGGGGGGACAGGGGGAGAATCAAACACCGGGGAGCTGTTTTTT
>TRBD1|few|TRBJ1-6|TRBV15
CATSDRGGSPLHF
TGTGCCACCAGCGACAGGGGAGGTTCACCCCTCCACTTT
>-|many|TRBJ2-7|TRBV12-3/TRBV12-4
CANTSGGTEQYF
TGTGCCAACACTTCCGGGGGTACGGAGCAGTACTTC